This paragraph covers one T cell receptor beta chain sequence. Its cognate antigen is unknown. Assay: immunoSEQ multiplex PCR; the TCRdb copy retains only in-frame clones and omits some. The sample gives some 170,000 clones, roughly 93% of which show up once; approximately 0.97% is in the top ten. J gave up 2 bases and V 1 base, and 6 bases lay outside the gene matches. The CDR3 is 17 amino acids. Germline values: CDR1 SGHAT, CDR2 FQNNGV. This sample is drawn from a study of T cell responses to AZD1222 COVID-19 vaccine. Study-wide results and limits: Targeting of unmutated variant regions was reportedly seen in nearly half of spike-specific TCRs. Sampled repertoires all dated from after the peak T cell response.

J is TRBJ2-1 and V is TRBV11-2; 9 bases fit TRBD2. The sample was peripheral blood, taken on day 0 of AZD1222 vaccination. The TCR was taken from an adult in good health. The CDR3 is CASSLVGGGAPYNEQFF. The CDR3 DNA is TGTGCCAGCAGCTTAGTGGGCGGGGGGGCCCCCTACAATGAGCAGTTCTTC.